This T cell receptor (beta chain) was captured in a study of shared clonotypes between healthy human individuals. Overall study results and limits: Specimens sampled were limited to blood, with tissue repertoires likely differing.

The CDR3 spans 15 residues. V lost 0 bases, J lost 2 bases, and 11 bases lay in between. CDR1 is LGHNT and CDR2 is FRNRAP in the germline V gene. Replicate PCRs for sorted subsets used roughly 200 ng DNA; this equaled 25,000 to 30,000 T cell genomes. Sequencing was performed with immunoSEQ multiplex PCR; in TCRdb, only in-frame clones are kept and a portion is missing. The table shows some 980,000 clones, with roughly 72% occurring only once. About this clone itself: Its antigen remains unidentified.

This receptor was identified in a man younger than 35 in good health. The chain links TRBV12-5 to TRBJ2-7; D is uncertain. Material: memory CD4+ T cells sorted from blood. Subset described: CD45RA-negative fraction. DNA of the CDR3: TGTGCTAGTGGTTTGGTCCGGGTGTACCCCTACGAGCAGTACTTC. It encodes CASGLVRVYPYEQYF.